This T cell receptor (beta chain) was sequenced in a study of blood T cell repertoires in COVID-19. Study as a whole: Specimens from acute and convalescent COVID-19 originated in the United States, Italy and Spain. PBMCs, B-cell-depleted T cells, or T cells provided the cDNA or gDNA that made up the material.

Losses at the gene ends were 6 bases for V and 6 bases for J; bases not matched to a gene: 4. Germline V gene data show CDR1 as MNHEY and CDR2 as SVGAGI. The CDR3 contains 13 residues. As originally analysed: Estimation of nucleated cell counts relied on the amplification of reference gene primers. The table came from immunoSEQ multiplex PCR; TCRdb's copy has only in-frame clones and leaves some out. V and J calls and clone size come straight from that table; D and trimming were deduced from the DNA. Here the sample spans about 100,000 clones, more than 85% being singletons. Only a few counts were recorded for this clone.

The chain joins TRBV6-5 to TRBJ1-2, with 10 positions matching TRBD1. The sample taken for sequencing was peripheral blood. The sequence derives from a man aged 60-69 years with acute or convalescent COVID-19. The DNA of the CDR3 is TGTGCCAGCAGGGACGGGACAGGGGATGGCTACACCTTC. Amino acid sequence: CASRDGTGDGYTF.